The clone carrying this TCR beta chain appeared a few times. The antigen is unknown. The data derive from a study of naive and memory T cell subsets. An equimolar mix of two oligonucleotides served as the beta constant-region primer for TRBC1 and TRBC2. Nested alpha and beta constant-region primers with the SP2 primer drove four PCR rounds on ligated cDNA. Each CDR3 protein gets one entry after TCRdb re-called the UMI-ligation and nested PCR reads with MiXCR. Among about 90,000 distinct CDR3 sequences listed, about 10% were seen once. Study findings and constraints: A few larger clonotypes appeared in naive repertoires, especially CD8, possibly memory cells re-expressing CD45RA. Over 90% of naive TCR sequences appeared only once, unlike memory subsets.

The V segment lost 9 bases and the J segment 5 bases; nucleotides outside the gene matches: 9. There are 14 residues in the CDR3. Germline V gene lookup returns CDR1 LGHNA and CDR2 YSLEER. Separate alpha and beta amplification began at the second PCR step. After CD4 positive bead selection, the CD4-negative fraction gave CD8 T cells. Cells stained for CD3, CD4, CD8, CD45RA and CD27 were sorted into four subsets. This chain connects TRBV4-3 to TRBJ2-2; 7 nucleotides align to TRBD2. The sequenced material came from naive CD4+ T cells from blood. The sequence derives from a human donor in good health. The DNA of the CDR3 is TGCGCCAGTAGGGCTACCGGGAGGACCGGGGAGCTGTTTTTT. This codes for CASRATGRTGELFF.